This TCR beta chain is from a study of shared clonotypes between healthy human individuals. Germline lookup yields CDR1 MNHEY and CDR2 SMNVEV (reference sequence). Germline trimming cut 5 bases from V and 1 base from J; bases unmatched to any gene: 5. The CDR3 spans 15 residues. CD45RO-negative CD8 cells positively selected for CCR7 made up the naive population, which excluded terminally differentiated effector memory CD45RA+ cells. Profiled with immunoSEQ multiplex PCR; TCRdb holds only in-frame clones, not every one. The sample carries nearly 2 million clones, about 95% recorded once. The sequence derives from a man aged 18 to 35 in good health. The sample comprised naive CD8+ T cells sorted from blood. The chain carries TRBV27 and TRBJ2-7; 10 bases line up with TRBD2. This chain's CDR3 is CASSPLAGVSYEQYF. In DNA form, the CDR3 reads TGTGCCAGCAGTCCCCTAGCGGGAGTTTCCTACGAGCAGTACTTC.